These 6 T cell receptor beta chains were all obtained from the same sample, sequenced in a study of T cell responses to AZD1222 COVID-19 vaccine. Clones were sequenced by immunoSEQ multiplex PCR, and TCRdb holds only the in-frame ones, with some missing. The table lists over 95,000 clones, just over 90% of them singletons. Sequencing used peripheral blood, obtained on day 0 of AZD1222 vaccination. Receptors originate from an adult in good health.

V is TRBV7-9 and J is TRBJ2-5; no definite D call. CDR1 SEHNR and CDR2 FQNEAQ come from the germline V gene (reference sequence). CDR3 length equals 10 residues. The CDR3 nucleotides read TGTGCATGGGGTATGGAGACCCAGTACTTC. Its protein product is CAWGMETQYF.

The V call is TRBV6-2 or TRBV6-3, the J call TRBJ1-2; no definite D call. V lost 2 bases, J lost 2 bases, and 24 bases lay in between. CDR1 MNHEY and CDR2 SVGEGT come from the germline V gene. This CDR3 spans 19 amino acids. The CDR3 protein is CASSYDPGRTIPVNYGYTF. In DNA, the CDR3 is TGTGCCAGCAGTTACGACCCCGGACGTACGATTCCTGTCAACTATGGCTACACCTTC.

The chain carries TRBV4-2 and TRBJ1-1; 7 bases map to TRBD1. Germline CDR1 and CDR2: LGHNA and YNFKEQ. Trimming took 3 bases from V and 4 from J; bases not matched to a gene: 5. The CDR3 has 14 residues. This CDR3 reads CASSQTRGLTEAFF. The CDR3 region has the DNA TGTGCCAGCAGCCAGACAAGGGGGCTCACTGAAGCTTTCTTT.

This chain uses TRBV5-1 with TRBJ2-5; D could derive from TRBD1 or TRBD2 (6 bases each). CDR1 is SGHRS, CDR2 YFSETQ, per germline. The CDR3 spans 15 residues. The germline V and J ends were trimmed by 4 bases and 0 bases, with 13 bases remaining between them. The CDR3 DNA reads TGCGCCAGCAGCCCTCTGGGGGGCCACCAAGAGACCCAGTACTTC. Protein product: CASSPLGGHQETQYF.

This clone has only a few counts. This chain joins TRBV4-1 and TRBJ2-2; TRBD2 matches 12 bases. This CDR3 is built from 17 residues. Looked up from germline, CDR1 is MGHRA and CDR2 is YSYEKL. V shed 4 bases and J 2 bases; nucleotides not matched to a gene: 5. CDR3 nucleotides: TGCGCCAGCAGCCGGGCTAGCGGGGGGGCCAACACCGGGGAGCTGTTTTTT. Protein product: CASSRASGGANTGELFF.

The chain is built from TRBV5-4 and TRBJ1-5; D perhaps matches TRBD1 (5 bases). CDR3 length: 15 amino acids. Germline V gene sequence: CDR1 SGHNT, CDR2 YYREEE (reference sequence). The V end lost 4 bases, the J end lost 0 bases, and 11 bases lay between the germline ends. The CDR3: CASSLGGFSNQPQHF. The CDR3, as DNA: TGTGCCAGCAGCCTTGGGGGGTTTAGCAATCAGCCCCAGCATTTT.